This T cell receptor (beta chain) was identified in a study of blood T cells in healthy people across ages (dated by TCRdb to between 2014 and 2017). Concerning the study at large: In model experiments, roughly one uniquely barcoded TCR beta cDNA molecule per two T cells was captured by template switching. The study measured age-related changes in TCR beta repertoire diversity using deep sequencing normalized with unique cDNA molecular identifiers. Two additional independent replicas of 1 million unique cDNA reads from the same blood draw were analyzed for two donors (one aged 18 to 30 and one aged 80 or older). Donors were grouped into four age groups: young (average about 15 years), middle-aged (around 39), aged (around 62) and long-lived (about 82). To avoid experimental bias, donors of different ages were randomly spread across the sequencing lanes. The full study reports these points: Donor CMV infection status was unknown, potentially confounding age-related changes in expanded clonotypes. Compared with the aged group, more naive CD4+ T cells, fewer expanded clones and increased TCR diversity were shown by the long-lived group, suggesting age selection. Observed TCR beta diversity correlated strongly with the percentage of naive T cells measured by flow cytometry. Because profiling used bulk unsorted PBMCs, naive and antigen-experienced compartments could not be compared conclusively. As age increased, observed TCR beta diversity per million T cells dropped in a roughly linear way, and a significant reduction was already evident by age 40. Estimates of total diversity based on one million sequenced T cells were considered lower bounds and underestimates.

Libraries came from 5' RACE. Sequencing took place on an Illumina HiSeq 2500. A second PCR of roughly 7 to 11 cycles was run with a J-beta primer mix and a sample-barcoded 5' primer. A template-switch 5' adaptor carrying 12 random nucleotides introduced a unique molecular identifier onto each TCR beta cDNA molecule. Each sample yielded at least 2.5 million CDR3-containing paired-end reads. The Mint cDNA synthesis kit, primed by a TRBC-specific oligonucleotide, was used to synthesize first-strand cDNA from all RNA. After uracil-DNA glycosylase treatment, a first 18-cycle PCR used universal primers M1SS and BC2_uni_R on all cDNA. The authors' analysis ran thus. Normalization of each sample was performed by random selection of 1 million high-quality reads, each carrying a distinct molecular identifier. Instead of being binned into consensus sequences, reads that shared molecular identifiers were thrown out. MiTCR, run with a Q25 quality threshold and the strictest error-elimination algorithm, handled CDR3 identification, clonotype clustering and error correction. A nonparametric unseen species model with Euler transformation was used to estimate lower-bound total TCR beta diversity. TCRdb's own reprocessing of the public reads used fastp at Q25 and MiXCR and kept productive beta chains. Rows are unified per CDR3 protein, each entry keeping the most common DNA and genes. V and J calls and clone size were set by TCRdb, not the authors. The sample yields just over 1 million distinct CDR3 sequences; more than 40% were counted once. Of the sample, 18% falls within the top ten clones.

Donors were approximately 42 systemically healthy Caucasian individuals from Russia aged roughly 6 to 90 years. Each donor gave about 10 milliliters of peripheral blood, drawn into EDTA-treated Vacutainer tubes. Ficoll-Paque density-gradient centrifugation was used to isolate PBMCs, with at least 6 million per sample. Trizol reagent was used to extract total RNA from the PBMCs, yielding at least 5.5 micrograms per sample. The percentages of naive CD45RAhigh/CD27high T cells were determined by flow cytometry on a PBMC aliquot from every donor. As concerns this clonotype: The antigen it recognizes is unknown. No base quality values were provided; no much bigger clone lies one nucleotide off.

Sequenced material: blood. This receptor was identified in an older woman in good health.

The CDR3 corresponds to CASSYGGTYGYTF. The nucleotide sequence is TGTGCCAGCAGTTACGGGGGCACCTATGGCTACACCTTC. The sequence links TRBV6-6 to TRBJ1-2; tentative D gene TRBD1, with 6 bases matching. The germline V gene (reference sequence) yields MNHNY for CDR1 and SVGAGI for CDR2. From the cysteine up to the phenylalanine, the CDR3 has a length of 13 residues. This entry keeps only the CDR3 DNA: 39 bases, framed from base 1. V lost 2 bases and J lost 4 bases; the stretch between them is 8 bases long.